The 9 T cell receptor beta chains in this list originate from one sample, sequenced in a study of identical twins. One entry per CDR3 protein, called by TCRdb with MiXCR from the 5' RACE reads. The sample gives roughly 720,000 distinct CDR3 sequences, roughly 18% of which show up once; around 14% is in the top ten. These data are also associated with another study on T cells expressing NK-cell markers.

Sequenced sample: PBMCs. The receptors were sampled from a woman between 18 and 30 years old in good health.

The V call is TRBV20-1, the J call TRBJ1-1, with 8 bases that match TRBD1. The V and J ends lost 2 bases and 5 bases, in that order; junction bases with no gene match: 7. Germline V CDR1 and CDR2: DFQATT, SNEGSKA (reference sequence). The CDR3 extends over 14 amino acids. For the CDR3, the DNA is TGCAGTGCTAGATCAGGGGGCGGCTGGACTGAAGCTTTCTTT. It translates to CSARSGGGWTEAFF.

The chain carries TRBV7-3 and TRBJ1-1; D call uncertain. This CDR3 comprises 14 residues. V was clipped by 4 bases and J by 4 bases, with 13 bases between them. Germline V gene sequence: CDR1 SGHTA, CDR2 FQGTGA. The CDR3 is CASSSTGYPTEAFF. The CDR3 DNA is TGTGCCAGCAGCTCTACGGGATACCCCACTGAAGCTTTCTTT.

In its sample, this clonotype was seen a few times. The chain carries TRBV27 and TRBJ1-3; D is possibly TRBD1 (6 bases). CDR1 is MNHEY, CDR2 SMNVEV, per germline (reference sequence). V was cut by 5 bases and J by 2 bases, with 13 bases left in between. The CDR3 has 15 amino acids. The CDR3 coding sequence is TGTGCCAGCAGTACCGGGACATCCACTGGAAACACCATATATTTT. Residues: CASSTGTSTGNTIYF.

In this sample, this clonotype turned up many times. The chain carries TRBV24-1 and TRBJ2-2; D perhaps matches TRBD2 (5 bases). In germline, CDR1 is KGHDR, CDR2 SFDVKD. Trimming removed 7 bases from V and 5 bases from J, with 10 bases in between. The CDR3 is made up of 13 amino acids. The CDR3 protein is CATSHGGTGELFF. The CDR3 region has the DNA TGTGCCACCAGCCATGGCGGGACCGGGGAGCTGTTTTTT.

This clonotype came up a few times. DNA for the CDR3: TGTGCCAGCAGCTTAGATGGCATCGGCAGGGAGACCCAGTACTTC. Amino acids: CASSLDGIGRETQYF. The V call is TRBV11-2, the J call TRBJ2-5; D remains ambiguous. This CDR3 is 15 amino acids long. Germline CDR1 is SGHAT and CDR2 is FQNNGV. Trimming pared 0 bases from V and 5 bases from J, leaving 13 bases between.

The chain uses TRBV7-9 and TRBJ2-7; D is perhaps TRBD1 or TRBD2 (6 bases each). V was shortened by 4 bases and J by 4 bases, with 14 bases between the two germline ends. The CDR3 consists of 14 residues. Germline CDR1 reads SEHNR; CDR2 reads FQNEAQ (reference sequence). The chain's CDR3 is CASSSSEGGYEQYF. CDR3 bases: TGTGCCAGCAGCTCGTCCGAGGGGGGATACGAGCAGTACTTC.

At least ten counts were recorded for this clonotype. CDR3 coding DNA: TGCGCCAGCAGCTTGGGGAGCGGGAGTCGCTATGGCTACACCTTC. The encoded protein is CASSLGSGSRYGYTF. The V call is TRBV5-1, the J call TRBJ1-2; D remains ambiguous. The CDR3 length is 15 residues. V dropped 0 bases and J dropped 4 bases, with 13 bases sitting between them. Germline CDR1 SGHRS, CDR2 YFSETQ.

The J gene is TRBJ2-7, the V gene TRBV6-5; D is perhaps TRBD2 (6 bases). CDR3 size: 14 residues. Germline V gene sequence: CDR1 MNHEY, CDR2 SVGAGI. The V and J ends lost 4 bases and 0 bases respectively, with 10 bases between them. The CDR3 bases are TGTGCCAGCAGTTCCGGGGGAAACTCCTACGAGCAGTACTTC. Translating gives CASSSGGNSYEQYF.

There are a few counts of this clonotype. The gene calls are TRBV20-1 and TRBJ2-7, with D possibly TRBD1 on 6 matching bases. Germline V CDR1 and CDR2: DFQATT, SNEGSKA (reference sequence). Trimming left V 3 bases short and J 0 bases short, with 9 bases between. This CDR3 is 13 amino acids long. CDR3: CSARDRISYEQYF. The CDR3 coding sequence is TGCAGTGCTAGGGACAGAATCTCCTACGAGCAGTACTTC.